This T cell receptor beta chain was documented in a study of shared clonotypes between healthy human individuals. Study overall: Per donor, three plates held CD4 naive cells, three held CD4 memory, two held CD8 naive and one held CD8 memory. Notes on the study in general: Compared with memory subsets, naive subsets generally had larger estimated richness.

With regard to this clone: Its antigen is still unknown.

The CDR3 length is 15 residues. Germline values: CDR1 SGHRS, CDR2 YFSETQ. The trim removed 4 bases at V and 2 bases at J, leaving 4 bases unmatched. An assay was performed, and its level was deep. When replicate PCRs were run on sorted subsets, they used 150 to 200 ng DNA, about 31,000 T cell genomes. TCRdb keeps only in-frame clones here, not all; method: immunoSEQ multiplex PCR. The sample lists more than 550,000 clones; 92% were seen once. CD45RO-negative, CCR7-positively selected cells formed the naive CD8 fraction, excluding terminally differentiated effector memory CD45RA+ cells. The receptor comes from a man aged 30 to 45 in good health. Sequenced input: naive CD8+ T cells sorted from blood. The rearrangement links TRBV5-1 to TRBJ2-7; 12 nucleotides line up with TRBD2. The CDR3: CASSPRTSGAYEQYF. The CDR3 bases are TGCGCCAGCAGCCCCCGGACTAGCGGGGCCTACGAGCAGTACTTC.